These 22 T cell receptor beta chains were all obtained from the same sample, sequenced in a study of radiotherapy plus CTLA-4 blockade in lung cancer. Clones were sequenced by immunoSEQ multiplex PCR, and TCRdb holds only the in-frame ones, with some missing. Seen here are about 98,000 clones, 80% to 85% observed once, and the top ten hold roughly 3.5%. Source: peripheral blood, taken from a patient treated with radiotherapy plus ipilimumab. Receptors were obtained from a human donor with non-small cell lung cancer who had a partial response to radiotherapy plus ipilimumab.

V gene TRBV5-1 combines with J gene TRBJ2-7, with TRBD1 identical over 11 bases. CDR1 is SGHRS and CDR2 is YFSETQ in the germline V gene. The CDR3 consists of 14 residues. The ends lost 2 bases at V and 3 bases at J; junction bases unmatched: 1. This chain's CDR3 is CASSFGTGGYEQYF. CDR3 DNA sequence: TGCGCCAGCAGCTTCGGGACAGGGGGCTACGAGCAGTACTTC.

The chain combines TRBV11-2 with TRBJ2-1; 11 bases match TRBD2. Germline V gene sequence: CDR1 SGHAT, CDR2 FQNNGV. The V and J ends lost 1 base and 5 bases, in that order; junction bases with no gene match: 7. The length of the CDR3 is 17 residues. The CDR3 nucleotides are TGTGCCAGCAGCTTAGGAACTAGCGGGAGTCCCAACAATGAGCAGTTCTTC. The encoded protein is CASSLGTSGSPNNEQFF.

The rearrangement joins TRBV10-3 to TRBJ1-5; 8 bases line up with TRBD1. Germline CDR1 and CDR2: ENHRY and SYGVKD. CDR3 size: 14 residues. The V segment lost 6 bases and the J segment 3 bases; nucleotides outside the gene matches: 4. The CDR3 spells CAISPGQDNQPQHF. CDR3 DNA sequence: TGTGCCATCAGCCCGGGACAGGACAATCAGCCCCAGCATTTT.

The J gene is TRBJ2-2, the V gene TRBV6-4; D ambiguous. V was trimmed by 3 bases and J by 2 bases, leaving 7 bases between them. Germline CDR1 is MRHNA and CDR2 is SNTAGT. The CDR3 contains 14 residues. The DNA of the CDR3 is TGTGCCAGCAGTGAACAGCTAAACACCGGGGAGCTGTTTTTT. This codes for CASSEQLNTGELFF.

This clone was seen a handful of times. V gene TRBV25-1 combines with J gene TRBJ1-5; 7 nucleotides line up with TRBD1. The CDR3 loop spans 13 amino acids. Germline loops: CDR1 MGHDK, CDR2 SYGVNS. After removal of 4 bases from V and 5 bases from J, the junction contained 2 bases not matched to a gene. As DNA, the CDR3 is TGTGCCAGCAGTGGGCAGGGGGATCAGCCCCAGCATTTT. It encodes CASSGQGDQPQHF.

The chain carries TRBV7-2 and TRBJ2-2; D is ambiguous. Trimming removed 5 bases from V and 1 base from J, with 11 bases in between. The CDR3 is made up of 15 amino acids. Germline V CDR1 and CDR2: SGHTA, FQGNSA. In nucleotides, the CDR3 is TGTGCCAGCAGCATCACTCCCTTGAACACCGGGGAGCTGTTTTTT. It is translated as CASSITPLNTGELFF.

The V call is TRBV2, the J call TRBJ2-3; 12 bases agree with TRBD2. Germline V CDR1 and CDR2: SNHLY, FYNNEI. This CDR3 contains 18 residues. J gave up 6 bases and V 3 bases, and 13 bases lay outside the gene matches. The CDR3 DNA follows: TGTGCCAGCAGTGATGTGACTTTCTCTAGCGGGAGGGAGGATACGCAGTATTTT. Its protein product is CASSDVTFSSGREDTQYF.

This chain uses TRBV7-9 with TRBJ2-5, with 8 bases fitting TRBD1. Trimming took 5 bases from V and 5 from J; bases not matched to a gene: 10. The CDR3 is 15 amino acids. CDR1 and CDR2 from the germline V gene are SEHNR and FQNEAQ (reference sequence). For the CDR3, the DNA is TGTGCCAGCAGCCTCCGACAGGGGCGAGACGAGACCCAGTACTTC. Encoded protein: CASSLRQGRDETQYF.

This sequence joins TRBV6-5 and TRBJ2-1; D is uncertain. V lost 5 bases and J 8 bases, leaving 7 bases between the germline ends. The CDR3 consists of 11 residues. Germline V CDR1 and CDR2: MNHEY, SVGAGI. The DNA for the CDR3 is TGTGCCAGCAGTGATGGAGATGAGCAGTTCTTC. This sequence encodes CASSDGDEQFF.

The chain couples TRBV28 to TRBJ2-5; a possible D gene is TRBD1 (5 bases). V shed 5 bases and J shed 1 base, with 14 bases lying between them. The germline CDR1 and CDR2 sequences are MDHEN and SYDVKM. The CDR3 covers 15 residues. The CDR3 reads CASSTHTGGQETQYF. CDR3 DNA sequence: TGTGCCAGCAGTACCCATACAGGCGGCCAAGAGACCCAGTACTTC.

The DNA for the CDR3 is TGTGCCAGCTCACCACTACCAGGGGGCGGTAAGGAAAAACTGTTTTTT. Its protein is CASSPLPGGGKEKLFF. This chain links TRBV18 with TRBJ1-4; TRBD1 agrees at 8 bases. Germline CDR1 is KGHSH and CDR2 is LQKENI. Losses at the gene ends were 1 base for V and 8 bases for J; bases not matched to a gene: 9. The CDR3 runs to 16 residues.

This clone was seen once. The chain is built from TRBV30 and TRBJ2-1; 13 positions agree with TRBD2. Germline assignment: CDR1 GTSNPN and CDR2 SVGIG (reference sequence). The CDR3 length is 14 residues. The V and J ends lost 6 bases and 6 bases, in that order; junction bases with no gene match: 5. The CDR3 DNA reads as TGTGCCTGCATGACTAGCGGGAGGACCAATGAGCAGTTCTTC. It specifies CACMTSGRTNEQFF. The whole variable domain, filled in from reference TRBV30 and TRBJ2-1, reads SQTIHQWPATLVQPVGSPLSLECTVEGTSNPNLYWYRQAAGRGLQLLFYSVGIGQISSEVPQNLSASRPQDRQFILSSKKLLLSDSGFYLCACMTSGRTNEQFFGPGTRLTVL.

V is TRBV14 and J is TRBJ2-7, with TRBD2 matching over 9 bases. CDR3 length: 17 residues. V gave up 3 bases and J gave up 4 bases; unmatched junction bases: 13. Germline CDR1 reads SGHDN; CDR2 reads FVKESK. The CDR3 nucleotides are TGTGCCAGCAGCCATCGCCCTGGGAGCGGGAGGCCTTACGAGCAGTACTTC. Its translation: CASSHRPGSGRPYEQYF.

The rearrangement uses TRBV4-1 and TRBJ2-5, with D perhaps matching TRBD1 (5 bases). Looked up from germline, CDR1 is MGHRA and CDR2 is YSYEKL. V shed 2 bases and J shed 4 bases, with 5 bases lying between them. The CDR3 length is 12 residues. CDR3 sequence: CASSQRGETQYF. The CDR3 nucleotides are TGCGCCAGCAGCCAAAGGGGAGAGACCCAGTACTTC.

CDR3 in DNA: TGTGCCAGCAGGTGGACAGGGGGGAGCTCCTACGAGCAGTACTTC. Translated, it gives CASRWTGGSSYEQYF. The chain links TRBV28 to TRBJ2-7, with 10 bases identical to TRBD1. The CDR3 has 15 residues. The V gene end was trimmed by 6 bases and the J gene end by 0 bases; junction bases not matched to a gene: 5. CDR1 and CDR2 from the germline V gene are MDHEN and SYDVKM.

The chain couples TRBV7-2 to TRBJ1-2, with TRBD1 matching 9 bases. CDR3 length equals 15 residues. The germline gives CDR1 SGHTA, CDR2 FQGNSA. J was trimmed by 6 bases and V by 5 bases; bases with no gene match: 10. Written as DNA, the CDR3 is TGTGCCAGCAGCCTACGGACAGGGACAGGGAATGGCTACACCTTC. It yields the protein CASSLRTGTGNGYTF.

This clone was counted a few times. The V and J genes are TRBV30 and TRBJ1-3; tentative D call: TRBD1 (5 bases). The CDR3 is made up of 15 amino acids. The V gene lost 4 bases and the J gene lost 0 bases, with 13 bases spanning the gap. The V gene's germline CDR1 is GTSNPN and CDR2 SVGIG (reference sequence). CDR3 DNA sequence: TGTGCCTGGAATCCACAGGCGAGCTCTGGAAACACCATATATTTT. This codes for CAWNPQASSGNTIYF.

The chain recombines TRBV7-2 with TRBJ1-1; TRBD1 is a possible D gene (6 bases). This CDR3 spans 15 amino acids. V shed 4 bases and J shed 1 base, with 13 bases lying between them. Per the germline V gene, CDR1 is SGHTA and CDR2 is FQGNSA. The CDR3 DNA reads TGTGCCAGCAGCTACGCCGGGACAACGAACACTGAAGCTTTCTTT. Encoded protein: CASSYAGTTNTEAFF.

The chain employs TRBV7-3 and TRBJ2-3; D unresolved. Trimming stripped 4 bases from V and 4 bases from J, with 6 bases between. The germline CDR1 and CDR2 sequences are SGHTA and FQGTGA. The CDR3 consists of 12 residues. For the CDR3, the DNA is TGTGCCAGCAGCTCCTTTCCAGATACGCAGTATTTT. It codes for CASSSFPDTQYF.

This chain uses TRBV5-1 with TRBJ1-2; D is possibly TRBD1 (6 bases). The germline V and J ends were trimmed by 6 bases and 8 bases, with 17 bases remaining between them. CDR1 SGHRS and CDR2 YFSETQ come from the germline V gene. The CDR3 consists of 13 residues. DNA for the CDR3: TGCGCCAGCACCCCGGGGGGGGCCTGGGGCTACACCTTC. It encodes CASTPGGAWGYTF. Drawing the rest from reference TRBV5-1 and TRBJ1-2, the complete variable domain is KAGVTQTPRYLIKTRGQQVTLSCSPISGHRSVSWYQQTPGQGLQFLFEYFSETQRNKGNFPGRFSGRQFSNSRSEMNVSTLELGDSALYLCASTPGGAWGYTFGSGTRLTVV.

The chain carries TRBV5-1 and TRBJ1-2; D is unclear. With 2 bases removed from V and 10 bases from J, the gap between germline ends came to 18 bases. Looked up from germline, CDR1 is SGHRS and CDR2 is YFSETQ. The CDR3 loop spans 14 amino acids. The CDR3 protein is CASSFGRALEDYTF. CDR3 in DNA: TGCGCCAGCAGCTTCGGGAGGGCGTTAGAGGACTACACCTTC. Variable domain in full (rest from reference TRBV5-1 and TRBJ1-2): KAGVTQTPRYLIKTRGQQVTLSCSPISGHRSVSWYQQTPGQGLQFLFEYFSETQRNKGNFPGRFSGRQFSNSRSEMNVSTLELGDSALYLCASSFGRALEDYTFGSGTRLTVV.

This chain connects TRBV5-4 to TRBJ1-2; D remains ambiguous. This CDR3 spans 15 amino acids. Germline V CDR1 and CDR2: SGHNT, YYREEE (reference sequence). V was shortened by 0 bases and J by 6 bases, with 15 bases between the two germline ends. CDR3 sequence (DNA): TGTGCCAGCAGCTTGGGAGGAGGATACAGCGATGGCTACACCTTC. As protein: CASSLGGGYSDGYTF.